These 18 T cell receptor beta chains originate from one sample sequenced in a study of CD8+CD57+ T cells in acquired aplastic anemia listed by TCRdb under 2018. Patients chosen for sequencing had shown expansion of CD8+CD57+ cells by flow cytometry. The instrument given in TCRdb is Illumina HiSeq 2000. Profiling of TCR beta VDJ combinations and CDR3 sequences used genomic DNA as the template. TCRdb reprocessing: public reads trimmed at Q25 with fastp, clones called with MiXCR, in-frame beta chains kept. Rows matching on CDR3 protein sequence are summarized as one entry with the most common DNA and genes. Within this sample are 95,000 to 150,000 distinct CDR3 sequences, with approximately 61% of them counted one time only. 29% of the sample rests with the top ten. The sequencing input was sorted CD4+, CD8+, or CD8+CD57+ T cells (not recorded which) from PBMCs. These receptors all stem from a human donor with aplastic anemia.

The chain couples TRBV29-1 to TRBJ2-7; D is perhaps TRBD2 (5 bases). CDR1 and CDR2 (germline): SQVTM, ANQGSEA. V lost 4 bases and J 7 bases, leaving 14 bases between the germline ends. The length of the CDR3 is 12 residues. In DNA, the CDR3 is TGCAGCGTTGTCGGGGTCGACCGGGAGCAGTACTTC. Translation: CSVVGVDREQYF.

This clonotype was observed a handful of times. As DNA, the CDR3 is TGTGCCATCAGTGAGTCGACAGGGGCCGGGGAGCTGTTTTTT. It yields the protein CAISESTGAGELFF. This sequence joins TRBV10-3 and TRBJ2-2, with TRBD1 matching 8 bases. The CDR3 consists of 14 residues. V was clipped by 0 bases and J by 6 bases; unmatched bases: 0. Germline assignment: CDR1 ENHRY and CDR2 SYGVKD.

The chain employs TRBV7-9 and TRBJ2-2; 7 positions match TRBD1. Germline CDR1 SEHNR, CDR2 FQNEAQ (reference sequence). This CDR3 spans 14 amino acids. The V and J ends lost 4 bases and 4 bases, in that order; junction bases with no gene match: 3. CDR3 bases: TGTGCCAGCAGCTCTACAGGGGCCACCGGGGAGCTGTTTTTT. Translating it yields CASSSTGATGELFF.

The chain couples TRBV14 to TRBJ1-2, with D possibly being TRBD1 (5 bases). This CDR3 is 13 amino acids long. The V and J ends lost 1 base and 7 bases respectively, with 10 bases between them. In germline, CDR1 is SGHDN, CDR2 FVKESK. The CDR3 DNA reads as TGTGCCAGCAGCCAAGCAGGGAAAATTGGCTACACCTTC. Protein: CASSQAGKIGYTF.

This clonotype was counted between two and nine times. The rearrangement links TRBV19 to TRBJ2-7; TRBD1 aligns across 8 bases. The J segment lost 4 bases and the V segment lost 9 bases, leaving 11 bases of the junction unmatched. The germline CDR1 and CDR2 sequences are LNHDA and SQIVND (reference sequence). This CDR3 region has 14 residues. This chain's CDR3 is CASQAGTGLYEQYF. As DNA, the CDR3 is TGTGCCAGCCAAGCCGGGACAGGTCTTTACGAGCAGTACTTC.

The chain is built from TRBV6-5 and TRBJ2-7; the D gene is possibly TRBD1 (5 bases). The CDR3 spans 17 residues. Germline CDR1 reads MNHEY; CDR2 reads SVGAGI. Trimming stripped 0 bases from V and 3 bases from J, with 18 bases between. CDR3 loop: CASSYSWPGPKNYEQYF. The CDR3 nucleotides read TGTGCCAGCAGTTACTCTTGGCCAGGGCCGAAGAACTACGAGCAGTACTTC.

V is TRBV20-1 and J is TRBJ1-2; D unresolved. In germline, CDR1 is DFQATT, CDR2 SNEGSKA (reference sequence). CDR3 size: 12 residues. V was cut by 6 bases and J by 8 bases, with 16 bases left in between. The CDR3 sequence is CSADEGNKGYTF. In nucleotides, the CDR3 is TGCAGTGCCGACGAGGGAAATAAGGGCTACACCTTC.

V usage is TRBV2 and J usage is TRBJ2-5; the D gene could be TRBD1 or TRBD2 (5 bases each). Between the trimmed V and J ends, which lost 7 bases and 0 bases, there was a span of 12 bases. CDR3 length: 14 residues. Per germline, CDR1 SNHLY and CDR2 FYNNEI. The CDR3 reads CASISGTYQETQYF. The CDR3 nucleotides are TGTGCCAGCATATCCGGGACGTACCAAGAGACCCAGTACTTC. The full variable domain, with the rest looked up from reference TRBV2 and TRBJ2-5, is EPEVTQTPSHQVTQMGQEVILRCVPISNHLYFYWYRQILGQKVEFLVSFYNNEISEKSEIFDDQFSVERPDGSNFTLKIRSTKLEDSAMYFCASISGTYQETQYFGPGTRLLVL.

V and J are TRBV29-1 and TRBJ1-4; 7 bases match TRBD1. The V and J ends lost 6 bases and 7 bases, in that order; junction bases with no gene match: 8. The CDR3 sequence is 13 residues long. Germline CDR1 SQVTM, CDR2 ANQGSEA. The CDR3 sequence: CSVGINRGEKLFF. For the CDR3, the DNA is TGCAGCGTCGGGATAAACAGGGGTGAAAAACTGTTTTTT. Supplemented by reference TRBV29-1 and TRBJ1-4, the full variable domain reads SAVISQKPSRDICQRGTSLTIQCQVDSQVTMMFWYRQQPGQSLTLIATANQGSEATYESGFVIDKFPISRPNLTFSTLTVSNMSPEDSSIYLCSVGINRGEKLFFGSGTQLSVL.

The DNA of the CDR3 is TGTGCCACCAGCCACCCTGACGCCGGACTAAATACGCAGTATTTT. Its translation: CATSHPDAGLNTQYF. The chain combines TRBV24-1 with TRBJ2-3; a possible D gene is TRBD2 (6 bases). This CDR3 comprises 15 residues. Germline CDR1 reads KGHDR; CDR2 reads SFDVKD. Trimming took off 7 bases at V and 7 bases at J, with 20 bases between the two ends.

The chain links TRBV20-1 to TRBJ1-1; the D gene is possibly TRBD1 (5 bases). The ends were cut back, 2 bases at V and 1 base at J, with 5 bases in the middle. Germline CDR1 and CDR2: DFQATT and SNEGSKA (reference sequence). This CDR3 region has 12 residues. CDR3 sequence: CSARQGNTEAFF. The CDR3 nucleotides read TGCAGTGCTAGACAGGGGAACACTGAAGCTTTCTTT.

The rearrangement joins TRBV12-3 or TRBV12-4 to TRBJ1-5, with TRBD1 identical over 8 bases. The CDR3 is made up of 15 amino acids. Trimming took 6 bases from V and 1 from J; bases not matched to a gene: 5. The CDR3 loop is CASRFDRGSNQPQHF. Here the CDR3 DNA reads TGTGCCAGCAGATTTGACAGGGGAAGCAATCAGCCCCAGCATTTT.

The V and J genes are TRBV7-6 and TRBJ2-7, with TRBD2 matching 11 bases. V lost 6 bases to trimming and J lost 4 bases; unmatched junction nucleotides: 14. The CDR3 length is 17 residues. CDR1 and CDR2 from the germline V gene are SGHVS and FNYEAQ. CDR3 sequence: CASSLLENLAGGYEQYF. The CDR3 coding sequence is TGTGCCAGCAGTTTATTGGAAAATCTAGCGGGAGGATACGAGCAGTACTTC.

The chain links TRBV10-3 to TRBJ2-7; TRBD1 matches at 10 bases. V was clipped by 2 bases and J by 9 bases; unmatched bases: 13. Germline V lookup: CDR1 ENHRY, CDR2 SYGVKD. CDR3 size: 16 residues. The CDR3 loop is CAISETTGTGATGQYF. CDR3 nucleotide sequence: TGTGCCATCAGTGAGACTACCGGGACAGGGGCCACTGGGCAGTACTTC.

The rearrangement joins TRBV7-9 to TRBJ2-7; D is possibly TRBD1 or TRBD2 (5 bases each). The V and J ends lost 5 bases and 4 bases respectively, with 15 bases between them. The CDR3 totals 14 residues. Germline V gives CDR1 SEHNR, CDR2 FQNEAQ (reference sequence). The CDR3 reads CASSPTGTEYEQYF. CDR3 coding DNA: TGTGCCAGCAGCCCTACCGGGACGGAATACGAGCAGTACTTC.

V is TRBV7-9 and J is TRBJ1-6; the D is unclear. Trimming left V 5 bases short and J 7 bases short, with 9 bases between. The CDR3 is 13 amino acids. Germline CDR1 is SEHNR and CDR2 is FQNEAQ (reference sequence). In DNA form, the CDR3 reads TGTGCCAGCAGCCATACAGAGAATTCACCCCTCCACTTT. This sequence encodes CASSHTENSPLHF.

J is TRBJ2-7 and V is TRBV9, with TRBD2 matching over 8 bases. V dropped 0 bases and J dropped 0; count of bases not matched to a gene: 8. Per the germline V gene, CDR1 is SGDLS and CDR2 is YYNGEE. The CDR3 sequence is 17 residues long. DNA for the CDR3: TGTGCCAGCAGCGTAGAGTTACTAGCGGCGAACTCCTACGAGCAGTACTTC. Translated, it gives CASSVELLAANSYEQYF.

The DNA of the CDR3 is TGCAGCGTTGAATTACTAGCGTACTCCTACAATGAGCAGTTCTTC. Protein: CSVELLAYSYNEQFF. The chain has TRBV29-1 and TRBJ2-1; 7 bases match TRBD2. Unmatched junction bases numbered 4, after V lost 2 bases and J lost 0 bases. The CDR3 is 15 amino acids. Germline V gene data show CDR1 as SQVTM and CDR2 as ANQGSEA.